Each of the 11 T cell receptor beta chains below was sequenced from the same sample in a study of T cells after yellow fever vaccination. TCRdb passed the 5' RACE reads through MiXCR, listing each CDR3 protein once. The sample shows under 300,000 distinct CDR3 sequences, 6.9% of them seen only once. Sample: CD4+ T cells sorted from PBMCs, taken 15 days after the yellow fever booster vaccination. The receptors stem from a man between 25 and 39 years old who received the YFV17D yellow fever vaccine.

This clonotype has a count of ten or more. The V call is TRBV19, the J call TRBJ2-7; tentatively, D is TRBD1 (7 bases). Trimming took off 5 bases at V and 1 base at J, with 15 bases between the two ends. The CDR3 is made up of 15 amino acids. Germline CDR1 LNHDA, CDR2 SQIVND (reference sequence). As DNA, the CDR3 is TGTGCCAGTAGTGACGGCGGGACAGTATCCTACGAGCAGTACTTC. It specifies CASSDGGTVSYEQYF.

CDR3 sequence: CSAKTGTGWNEQFF. CDR3 DNA: TGCAGTGCTAAAACCGGGACAGGGTGGAATGAGCAGTTCTTC. J is TRBJ2-1 and V is TRBV20-1; 9 bases agree with TRBD1. With 4 bases clipped from V and 7 bases from J, the junction kept 8 bases outside the gene matches. The CDR3 length is 14 residues. The V gene's germline CDR1 is DFQATT and CDR2 SNEGSKA (reference sequence).

There are a few counts of this clonotype. As DNA, the CDR3 is TGCGCCAGCAGCAGGGGGCAGGGGGCGCCCATTCAGTACTTC. Its protein is CASSRGQGAPIQYF. V and J are TRBV5-1 and TRBJ2-4; 8 bases fit TRBD1. CDR1 and CDR2 (germline): SGHRS, YFSETQ. The CDR3 runs 14 residues. The trim removed 4 bases at V and 9 bases at J, leaving 9 bases unmatched.

This clonotype was detected many times. The rearrangement uses TRBV3-1 and TRBJ1-1, with a tentative D call TRBD1 (5 bases). Germline CDR1 and CDR2: LGHDT and YNNKEL (reference sequence). Trimming removed 1 base from V and 9 bases from J, with 9 bases in between. This CDR3 is 12 amino acids long. CDR3 sequence (DNA): TGTGCCAGCAGCCAAGCAGACAGACAAGCTTTCTTT. Translating it yields CASSQADRQAFF.

This chain connects TRBV5-6 to TRBJ1-3; D unclear. Germline CDR1 reads SGHDT; CDR2 reads YYEEEE. CDR3 length: 15 residues. V was pared by 5 bases and J by 0 bases, with 12 bases between. The CDR3 sequence is CASSEYGNSGNTIYF. In nucleotides, the CDR3 is TGTGCCAGCAGTGAATACGGCAACTCTGGAAACACCATATATTTT.

With regard to this clonotype: Germline and junction disagree at one end, which may indicate a read error. The chain joins TRBV5-1 to TRBJ2-1; D might be TRBD2 (6 bases). CDR3 length equals 15 residues. Germline V lookup: CDR1 SGHRS, CDR2 YFSETQ. The DNA of the CDR3 is TGCGCCAGCAGCCCGACTAGTGGTAACTACAATGAGCAGATCTTC. Translation: CASSPTSGNYNEQIF.

In this sample, this clonotype turned up many times. The rearrangement uses TRBV29-1 and TRBJ1-1, with D tentatively TRBD1 (5 bases). Trimming took off 3 bases at V and 6 bases at J, with 14 bases between the two ends. Per the germline V gene, CDR1 is SQVTM and CDR2 is ANQGSEA. This CDR3 comprises 13 residues. CDR3 loop: CSVENRGIPEAFF. In nucleotides, the CDR3 is TGCAGCGTTGAGAATAGGGGTATCCCTGAAGCTTTCTTT. Supplemented by reference TRBV29-1 and TRBJ1-1, the full variable domain reads SAVISQKPSRDICQRGTSLTIQCQVDSQVTMMFWYRQQPGQSLTLIATANQGSEATYESGFVIDKFPISRPNLTFSTLTVSNMSPEDSSIYLCSVENRGIPEAFFGQGTRLTVV.

In its sample, this clonotype was seen many times. The chain combines TRBV27 with TRBJ2-7; 7 bases line up with TRBD1. The germline V gene has CDR1 MNHEY and CDR2 SMNVEV (reference sequence). With 5 bases clipped from V and 1 base from J, the junction kept 5 bases outside the gene matches. CDR3 length: 14 residues. The CDR3 is CASSLRQGSYEQYF. Written as DNA, the CDR3 is TGTGCCAGCAGTCTTCGACAGGGTTCCTACGAGCAGTACTTC.

This clonotype was seen only a few times. The chain employs TRBV9 and TRBJ2-7; D remains ambiguous. The CDR3 extends over 13 amino acids. Trimming cost V 0 bases and J 6 bases, with 10 bases left between them. Germline lookup yields CDR1 SGDLS and CDR2 YYNGEE. The CDR3 protein is CASSVESRTEQYF. Here the CDR3 DNA reads TGTGCCAGCAGCGTAGAATCTCGGACCGAGCAGTACTTC.

This clonotype was seen a handful of times. V and J are TRBV20-1 and TRBJ1-2, with 8 bases fitting TRBD1. This CDR3 has 16 amino acids. Germline CDR1 and CDR2: DFQATT and SNEGSKA (reference sequence). The V and J ends lost 0 bases and 5 bases, in that order; junction bases with no gene match: 11. The CDR3 DNA is TGCAGTGCTAGAGACCCATCCGCAGGGGGCAGTTATGGCTACACCTTC. Its protein is CSARDPSAGGSYGYTF.

The J gene is TRBJ2-7, the V gene TRBV5-1; 9 bases are shared with TRBD1. CDR3 length equals 17 residues. The V gene's germline CDR1 is SGHRS and CDR2 YFSETQ. After removal of 1 base from V and 3 bases from J, the junction contained 11 bases not matched to a gene. This CDR3 reads CASSLSERQGGNYEQYF. CDR3 nucleotide sequence: TGCGCCAGCAGCTTGTCCGAGAGACAGGGGGGGAACTACGAGCAGTACTTC.